This TCR beta chain was sequenced during a study of blood T cell repertoires in COVID-19. How the authors handled the data: Amplification from reference gene primers served as the basis for estimated nucleated cell counts. The repertoire was sequenced with immunoSEQ multiplex PCR; TCRdb's copy has only in-frame clones and lacks some. V and J calls and clone size are as listed in that table; D and trimming were resolved from the DNA. The sample has under 450,000 clones; about 89% are singletons. Germline loops: CDR1 LNHDA, CDR2 SQIVND (reference sequence). This CDR3 region has 15 residues. The ends were cut back, 4 bases at V and 0 bases at J, with 12 bases in the middle.

Material: peripheral blood. The TCR sequence derives from a middle-aged woman with COVID-19, enrolled during active disease. V is TRBV19 and J is TRBJ1-1, with a weak D call TRBD1 (6 bases). CDR3 bases: TGTGCCAGTAGTACCCATACAGGGATGAACACTGAAGCTTTCTTT. It is translated as CASSTHTGMNTEAFF.